Listed below are T cell receptor beta chains from one sample, sequenced in a study of cytomegalovirus exposure and HLA in healthy donors. TCRdb's table, derived via immunoSEQ multiplex PCR, lists solely in-frame clones and lacks some. The data contain roughly 130,000 clones, roughly 80% of them singletons. What was sequenced was PBMCs. Every receptor here comes from a woman aged 40-49 years in good health and CMV-seronegative. The CDR3 runs from the conserved cysteine through the conserved F or W. Each record gives: J gene, D gene, clone size, V gene, CDR3 protein, CDR3 DNA. D genes are given only for firm matches. A clone size is listed for some rows: how often the clone was seen (once, few, many), or a class if it is expanded.

TRBJ1-1 | - | - | TRBV4-3 | CASSQDYGNTEAFF | TGCGCCAGCAGCCAAGATTACGGGAACACTGAAGCTTTCTTT
TRBJ2-7 | - | - | TRBV6-5 | CASSYSIVGREQYF | TGTGCCAGCAGTTACTCGATCGTGGGGCGCGAGCAGTACTTC
TRBJ2-1 | TRBD2 | - | TRBV5-1 | CASSLGSGGGNEQFF | TGCGCCAGCAGCTTGGGGTCCGGCGGGGGAAATGAGCAGTTCTTC
TRBJ1-1 | - | - | TRBV28 | CASRGDDLNTEAFF | TGTGCCAGCCGCGGGGACGACTTGAACACTGAAGCTTTCTTT
TRBJ1-2 | - | - | TRBV15 | CATSSSGGSGGYTF | TGTGCCACCAGCAGTTCCGGGGGTTCGGGTGGCTACACCTTC
TRBJ2-4 | TRBD2 | - | TRBV6-4 | CASRFRLAGAKNIQYF | TGTGCCAGCAGGTTTCGCCTAGCGGGAGCCAAAAACATTCAGTACTTC
TRBJ1-5 | TRBD1 | - | TRBV2 | CASSPATGVGGYSNQPQHF | TGTGCCAGCAGTCCCGCTACAGGGGTGGGGGGCTATAGCAATCAGCCCCAGCATTTT
TRBJ2-3 | TRBD2 | - | TRBV15 | CATSRDSGTRQYF | TGTGCCACCAGCAGGGACTCCGGGACTAGGCAGTATTTT
TRBJ1-5 | - | - | TRBV7-2 | CASSLSGRVSDQPQHF | TGTGCCAGCAGCTTATCAGGGAGGGTTTCGGATCAGCCCCAGCATTTT
TRBJ2-2 | TRBD1 | - | TRBV9 | CASSATGTGSGELFF | TGTGCCAGCAGCGCTACCGGGACAGGGTCCGGGGAGCTGTTTTTT
TRBJ1-2 | TRBD1 | - | TRBV7-8 | CASSLEQGKNGYTF | TGTGCCAGCAGCCTAGAACAGGGGAAGAATGGCTACACCTTC
TRBJ1-2 | - | - | TRBV6-5 | CASSNNYGYTF | TGTGCCAGCAGCAACAATTATGGCTACACCTTC
TRBJ2-7 | TRBD1 | - | TRBV6-5 | CASSSGGQGRHEQYF | TGTGCCAGCAGTTCCGGGGGACAGGGGAGGCACGAGCAGTACTTC
TRBJ2-7 | - | - | TRBV28 | CASSGTFPTYEQYF | TGTGCCAGCAGCGGGACATTCCCTACCTACGAGCAGTACTTC
TRBJ2-3 | TRBD2 | - | TRBV19 | CASSLAGGTDTQYF | TGTGCCAGTAGCCTAGCGGGGGGCACAGATACGCAGTATTTT
TRBJ2-5 | - | once | TRBV2 | CASSEALRREETQYF | TGTGCCAGCAGTGAAGCGCTTCGGAGAGAGGAGACCCAGTACTTC
TRBJ2-2 | TRBD1 | - | TRBV19 | CASSHYRGQDTGELFF | TGTGCCAGTAGTCATTACAGGGGGCAGGACACCGGGGAGCTGTTTTTT
TRBJ1-2 | - | - | TRBV10-3 | CAISESITHYGYTF | TGTGCCATCAGTGAGTCGATTACACACTATGGCTACACCTTC
TRBJ1-1 | TRBD1 | - | TRBV7-9 | CASRPGTGARTEAFF | TGTGCCAGCAGACCGGGGACAGGGGCACGGACTGAAGCTTTCTTT
TRBJ1-1 | - | - | TRBV2 | CASSVGEGKAFF | TGTGCCAGCAGTGTTGGGGAGGGGAAAGCTTTCTTT
TRBJ1-5 | - | few | TRBV6-5 | CASRAREAQPQHF | TGTGCCAGCAGGGCCCGGGAAGCTCAGCCCCAGCATTTT
TRBJ2-3 | TRBD2 | - | TRBV7-7 | CASSIGGGPTDTQYF | TGTGCTAGCAGTATAGGCGGGGGGCCGACAGATACGCAGTATTTT
TRBJ1-1 | - | - | TRBV5-6 | CASSPVRENTEAFF | TGTGCCAGCAGCCCCGTGAGGGAAAACACTGAAGCTTTCTTT
TRBJ1-6 | - | - | TRBV28 | CASSSSEGSAGSPLHF | TGTGCCAGCAGTTCGTCGGAGGGGTCTGCAGGTTCACCCCTCCACTTT
TRBJ2-3 | - | - | TRBV5-6 | CASSLSGGADTQYF | TGTGCCAGCAGCTTGAGTGGCGGGGCAGATACGCAGTATTTT
TRBJ2-7 | TRBD1 | - | TRBV6-5 | CASRMGQGSTYEQYF | TGTGCCAGCAGGATGGGACAGGGGTCGACCTACGAGCAGTACTTC
TRBJ2-1 | TRBD2 | - | TRBV27 | CASSQAASGGNEQFF | TGTGCCAGCAGCCAGGCGGCTAGCGGGGGCAATGAGCAGTTCTTC
TRBJ1-1 | TRBD1 | - | TRBV28 | CASSFPGGNTEAFF | TGTGCCAGCAGTTTCCCAGGGGGCAACACTGAAGCTTTCTTT
TRBJ2-6 | - | once | TRBV5-1 | CASSVRTASSGANVLTF | TGCGCCAGCAGCGTTCGGACAGCCAGCTCTGGGGCCAACGTCCTGACTTTC
TRBJ1-2 | TRBD1 | - | TRBV6-5 | CASSYSTGDGYTF | TGTGCCAGCAGTTACTCGACAGGGGATGGCTACACCTTC
TRBJ2-3 | TRBD2 | - | TRBV4-1 | CASSQGGTSGKMADTQYF | TGCGCCAGCAGCCAAGGCGGGACTAGCGGGAAGATGGCAGATACGCAGTATTTT
TRBJ1-1 | - | - | TRBV28 | CASDKRAEAFF | TGTGCCAGCGATAAGAGGGCTGAAGCTTTCTTT
TRBJ1-2 | - | once | TRBV6-5 | CASSYRGADYGYTF | TGTGCCAGCAGTTACCGGGGGGCGGACTATGGCTACACCTTC
TRBJ2-5 | TRBD2 | - | TRBV5-1 | CASSAGSGSFRETQYF | TGCGCCAGCAGCGCTGGGAGCGGGAGTTTTCGCGAGACCCAGTACTTC
TRBJ2-7 | TRBD2 | few | TRBV4-2 | CASSQDGAAGGQIGEQYF | TGTGCCAGCAGCCAAGATGGGGCCGCGGGGGGGCAGATCGGGGAGCAGTACTTC
TRBJ1-2 | - | - | TRBV11-2 | CASSTLTGSYGYTF | TGTGCCAGCAGCACACTCACAGGATCCTATGGCTACACCTTC
TRBJ2-1 | TRBD2 | - | TRBV7-3 | CASSSGLAGAGNEQFF | TGTGCCAGCAGCTCGGGACTAGCGGGAGCGGGGAATGAGCAGTTCTTC
TRBJ1-1 | - | - | TRBV28 | CASRRRDSPNTEAFF | TGTGCCAGCAGGCGCCGCGACAGCCCGAACACTGAAGCTTTCTTT
TRBJ1-4 | TRBD1 | - | TRBV2 | CASRGDRGYEKLFF | TGTGCCAGCAGGGGGGACAGGGGGTATGAAAAACTGTTTTTT
TRBJ2-3 | TRBD2 | - | TRBV28 | CASSLESGRGTDTQYF | TGTGCCAGCAGCCTGGAGAGCGGGAGGGGCACAGATACGCAGTATTTT
TRBJ1-6 | - | - | TRBV7-2 | CASSAVQGTYNSPLHF | TGTGCCAGCAGCGCAGTACAGGGAACCTATAATTCACCCCTCCACTTT
TRBJ1-1 | - | - | TRBV11-3 | CASSLRRDTEAFF | TGTGCCAGCAGCTTAAGACGGGACACTGAAGCTTTCTTT
TRBJ1-2 | - | - | TRBV7-9 | CASSLEQASIYGYTF | TGTGCCAGCAGCTTAGAGCAGGCCTCAATCTATGGCTACACCTTC
TRBJ1-4 | - | once | TRBV12-5 | CASGVGAGEKLFF | TGTGCTAGTGGGGTGGGGGCGGGTGAAAAACTGTTTTTT
TRBJ2-7 | - | - | TRBV7-9 | CASSLSWSSSSYEQYF | TGTGCCAGCAGCTTATCTTGGAGCAGTAGCTCCTACGAGCAGTACTTC
TRBJ2-6 | - | many | TRBV4-2 | CASNPGGVSGANVLTF | TGTGCCAGCAACCCCGGCGGGGTCTCTGGGGCCAACGTCCTGACTTTC
TRBJ1-2 | - | - | TRBV4-3 | CASSQDLRDGYTF | TGCGCCAGCAGCCAAGATCTTCGGGATGGCTACACCTTC
TRBJ2-1 | TRBD2 | once | TRBV7-9 | CASSLGLVAGHNEQFF | TGTGCCAGCAGCTTAGGGCTAGTAGCGGGGCATAATGAGCAGTTCTTC
TRBJ1-3 | - | - | TRBV18 | CASSYRGAGNTIYF | TGTGCCAGCTCCTACCGGGGGGCTGGAAACACCATATATTTT
TRBJ2-5 | TRBD1 | - | TRBV14 | CASSQRRGQVQETQYF | TGTGCCAGCAGCCAACGGAGGGGACAGGTACAAGAGACCCAGTACTTC
TRBJ1-2 | - | once | TRBV6-6 | CASSNPQGSRGYTF | TGTGCCAGCAGCAACCCCCAGGGGTCTCGTGGCTACACCTTC
TRBJ1-6 | - | - | TRBV27 | CASSLFLRRGGYNSPLHF | TGTGCCAGCAGTTTATTTCTACGACGGGGGGGTTATAATTCACCCCTCCACTTT
TRBJ2-3 | TRBD2 | - | TRBV18 | CASSGTSGEGPPDTQYF | TGTGCCAGCTCTGGGACTAGCGGAGAAGGTCCCCCAGATACGCAGTATTTT
TRBJ1-6 | TRBD1 | - | TRBV6-5 | CASSRQGINSPLHF | TGTGCCAGCAGTCGACAGGGAATCAATTCACCCCTCCACTTT
TRBJ1-6 | TRBD1 | - | TRBV5-6 | CASSFGTGDNSPLHF | TGTGCCAGCAGCTTCGGGACAGGAGATAATTCACCCCTCCACTTT
TRBJ2-2 | TRBD1 | - | TRBV5-1 | CASSLGGGANTGELFF | TGCGCCAGCAGCTTGGGAGGGGGCGCGAACACCGGGGAGCTGTTTTTT
TRBJ1-6 | TRBD1 | - | TRBV7-9 | CASSYTGGNSPLHF | TGTGCCAGCAGCTACACAGGGGGTAATTCACCCCTCCACTTT
TRBJ2-7 | TRBD2 | - | TRBV6-5 | CASSQREGPYEQYF | TGTGCCAGCAGCCAGCGGGAAGGGCCCTACGAGCAGTACTTC
TRBJ2-3 | TRBD1 | once | TRBV25-1 | CASSGWDSQISTDTQYF | TGTGCCAGCAGTGGATGGGACAGCCAAATTAGCACAGATACGCAGTATTTT
TRBJ2-1 | - | - | TRBV7-9 | CASSLGPRADNEQFF | TGTGCCAGCAGCTTAGGTCCGCGGGCAGACAATGAGCAGTTCTTC